The next 17 T cell receptor beta chains were all read from a single sample in a study of a mutant IDH1 vaccine in newly diagnosed glioma (dated by TCRdb to the early 2020s). The intended sense of this specimen's time point label: week 5, during vaccination. Each vaccine dose, consisting of 300 ug of a 20-mer mutant IDH1 peptide in Montanide, was administered subcutaneously with topical imiquimod. The library came from the immunoSEQ multiplex PCR assay. What TCRdb holds here is the immuneACCESS table cut down to in-frame rearrangements. Part of the clones is not present; checked against another copy, under half of the missing clones reflect an unresolved V gene, and the others are unexplained. Within this sample are roughly 51,000 clones, with 82% of them counted one time only. The ten biggest clones cover approximately 3% of the sample. Their specific antigens are unknown. The source material was PBMCs, sampled from a glioma patient whose treatment included an IDH1 peptide vaccine. The source of these receptors is a woman aged 18-30 years with glioma. Some clones in this sample may be carry-over from other donors' samples.

This chain connects TRBV7-2 to TRBJ1-2; tentatively, D is TRBD1 (5 bases). The CDR3 has 15 amino acids. Germline CDR1 reads SGHTA; CDR2 reads FQGNSA. Trimming cost V 5 bases and J 6 bases, with 19 bases left between them. CDR3: CASSPGGLWEDGYTF. CDR3 sequence (DNA): TGTGCCAGCAGCCCTGGGGGTCTCTGGGAGGATGGCTACACCTTC. Together with reference TRBV7-2 and TRBJ1-2, the CDR3 gives the full variable domain: GAGVSQSPSNKVTEKGKDVELRCDPISGHTALYWYRQSLGQGLEFLIYFQGNSAPDKSGLPSDRFSAERTGGSVSTLTIQRTQQEDSAVYLCASSPGGLWEDGYTFGSGTRLTVV.

The chain joins TRBV7-9 to TRBJ1-2; the match to TRBD1 covers 12 bases. There are 15 residues in the CDR3. In germline, CDR1 is SEHNR, CDR2 FQNEAQ (reference sequence). The J segment lost 7 bases and the V segment lost 2 bases, leaving 5 bases of the junction unmatched. The CDR3, as DNA: TGTGCCAGCAGCTTACCGGGACAGGGGGCAAGTGGCTACACCTTC. Translated, it gives CASSLPGQGASGYTF.

The chain carries TRBV4-1 and TRBJ1-2, with D maybe TRBD1 (6 bases). V dropped 0 bases and J dropped 2 bases, with 10 bases sitting between them. The CDR3 extends over 15 amino acids. Germline values: CDR1 MGHRA, CDR2 YSYEKL. The CDR3 region has the DNA TGCGCCAGCAGCCAAGATGGAACAGGGAACTATGGCTACACCTTC. Translated, it gives CASSQDGTGNYGYTF.

This chain uses TRBV19 with TRBJ2-6; 11 bases line up with TRBD2. The V gene end was trimmed by 10 bases and the J gene end by 1 base; junction bases not matched to a gene: 9. There are 17 residues in the CDR3. Germline V gene data show CDR1 as LNHDA and CDR2 as SQIVND (reference sequence). CDR3 in amino acids: CAISTSGMGSGANVLTF. The CDR3 DNA follows: TGTGCCATTTCGACTAGCGGGATGGGTTCTGGGGCCAACGTCCTGACTTTC.

V usage is TRBV5-1 and J usage is TRBJ1-2; 9 bases align to TRBD1. CDR1 and CDR2 (germline): SGHRS, YFSETQ. CDR3 length: 14 amino acids. V gave up 1 base and J gave up 5 bases; unmatched junction bases: 3. CDR3 region: CASSLQGQGYGYTF. In DNA form, the CDR3 reads TGCGCCAGCAGCTTGCAGGGACAGGGATATGGCTACACCTTC.

The chain couples TRBV7-3 to TRBJ1-6; the D gene is possibly TRBD1 (6 bases). Trimming pared 3 bases from V and 7 bases from J, leaving 10 bases between. Germline V gives CDR1 SGHTA, CDR2 FQGTGA. The CDR3 covers 14 residues. DNA for the CDR3: TGTGCCAGCAGCTTTCAGGGGTCCAATTCACCCCTCCACTTT. Amino acids: CASSFQGSNSPLHF.

This CDR3 reads CASSAAGSHNEQFF. CDR3 coding DNA: TGTGCCAGCAGTGCCGCGGGATCCCACAATGAGCAGTTCTTC. J is TRBJ2-1 and V is TRBV25-1; D is possibly TRBD2 (6 bases). V was shortened by 4 bases and J by 5 bases, with 12 bases between the two germline ends. Germline CDR1 MGHDK, CDR2 SYGVNS. This CDR3 comprises 14 residues.

The table lists this clone with a few counts. The chain uses TRBV6-1 and TRBJ1-6; the D is unclear. This CDR3 has 14 residues. Trimming took 9 bases from V and 1 from J, leaving 10 bases between them. Germline V gene data show CDR1 as MNHNS and CDR2 as SASEGT. CDR3: CASSFRSYNSPLHF. In DNA form, the CDR3 reads TGTGCCAGTTCGTTCAGGTCCTATAATTCACCCCTCCACTTT.

V is TRBV5-1 and J is TRBJ1-1; a weak D match, TRBD1 (6 bases). The CDR3 has 14 residues. Trimming took 4 bases from V and 7 from J, leaving 17 bases between them. Germline V gene data show CDR1 as SGHRS and CDR2 as YFSETQ. CDR3 region: CASSKETGRSEAFF. The CDR3 nucleotides read TGCGCCAGCAGCAAAGAAACAGGGAGAAGTGAAGCTTTCTTT.

The rearrangement links TRBV27 to TRBJ1-1, with D perhaps TRBD1 (6 bases). Germline V CDR1 and CDR2: MNHEY, SMNVEV (reference sequence). Trimming stripped 3 bases from V and 5 bases from J, with 16 bases between. CDR3 length: 15 residues. Here the CDR3 DNA reads TGTGCCAGCAGTTTTATCCCAGGGGATCTGACTGAAGCTTTCTTT. It codes for CASSFIPGDLTEAFF.

The chain has TRBV27 and TRBJ2-2; possibly TRBD2 for D (6 bases). CDR1 and CDR2 from the germline V gene are MNHEY and SMNVEV (reference sequence). The CDR3 length is 13 residues. Trimming removed 3 bases at V and 6 bases at J, with 8 bases between. The chain's CDR3 is CASSFSGAGELFF. For the CDR3, the DNA is TGTGCCAGCAGTTTCTCGGGGGCCGGGGAGCTGTTTTTT.

As concerns this clone: An end of the junction does not agree with germline; a read error may underlie this. The V and J genes are TRBV7-7 and TRBJ2-7; TRBD2 aligns across 7 bases. The CDR3 spans 13 residues. Germline assignment: CDR1 SSHAT and CDR2 FNYEAQ (reference sequence). The CDR3 protein is CASSHGGEYEQYF. The CDR3 region has the DNA TGTGCTAGCAGCCATGGGGGGGAGTACGAGCAGTACTTC. The full variable domain, completed using reference TRBV7-7 and TRBJ2-7, is GAGVSQSPRYKVTKRGQDVTLRCDPISSHATLYWYQQALGQGPEFLTYFNYEAQPDKSGLPSDRFSAERPEGSISTLTIQRTEQRDSAMYRCASSHGGEYEQYFGPGTRLTVT.

This sequence joins TRBV10-3 and TRBJ2-2, with D hard to call. V was clipped by 11 bases and J by 0 bases, with 10 bases between them. Germline V gene data show CDR1 as ENHRY and CDR2 as SYGVKD. The CDR3 sequence is 13 residues long. The CDR3 DNA follows: TGTGCCCTCTCAGATCCGAACACCGGGGAGCTGTTTTTT. Protein sequence: CALSDPNTGELFF.

The rearrangement uses TRBV18 and TRBJ1-1; D uncertain. In germline, CDR1 is KGHSH, CDR2 LQKENI. The CDR3 covers 15 residues. Between the trimmed V and J ends, which lost 5 bases and 3 bases, there was a span of 16 bases. The CDR3 region is CASSRPRRLHTEAFF. The CDR3 DNA reads TGTGCCAGCTCAAGACCCAGGCGGTTGCACACTGAAGCTTTCTTT.

The chain employs TRBV6-5 and TRBJ2-2; D not certain. The CDR3 contains 12 residues. The germline CDR1 and CDR2 sequences are MNHEY and SVGAGI. Trimming left V 11 bases short and J 1 base short, with 8 bases between. The CDR3 DNA reads as TGTGCCGCTTCCCGGAACACCGGGGAGCTGTTTTTT. Translation: CAASRNTGELFF.

The gene calls are TRBV29-1 and TRBJ1-2; no clear D gene. The length of the CDR3 is 11 residues. The germline CDR1 and CDR2 sequences are SQVTM and ANQGSEA. Trimming removed 6 bases from V and 4 bases from J, with 9 bases in between. Here the CDR3 DNA reads TGCAGCGTGGGGATGGGCTATGGCTACACCTTC. This gives the protein CSVGMGYGYTF.

The rearrangement joins TRBV27 to TRBJ2-7; TRBD1 agrees at 8 bases. Trimming cost V 4 bases and J 3 bases; bases outside gene matches: 11. Germline V gives CDR1 MNHEY, CDR2 SMNVEV (reference sequence). This CDR3 spans 16 amino acids. CDR3 in DNA: TGTGCCAGCAGTTACCCCGCGTGGACAGGGAACTACGAGCAGTACTTC. Protein: CASSYPAWTGNYEQYF.